The T cell receptor beta chain described here comes from a study of cytomegalovirus exposure and HLA in healthy donors. Study-level information: Researchers previously reported finding 100 million or so unique TCR beta sequences from approximately 200 million T cells.

PCR amplification relied on 60 Vbeta primers (plus 13 Jbeta primers). Using immunoSEQ multiplex PCR, the repertoire was profiled, and TCRdb retains in-frame clones only, with some absent. The sample lists 150,000 to 200,000 clones, approximately 80% occurring once. Notes on this clone: The antigen is not known.

With V trimmed by 5 bases and J by 1 base, 5 bases remained unmatched. Germline CDR1 and CDR2: LNHDA and SQIVND (reference sequence). CDR3 length: 14 residues. Overall study findings and caveats: A missense DCLRE1C variant was associated with V- and J-gene trimming of TCR beta chains in a later analysis, and an independent cohort replicated the association. TCR beta sequences reportedly predicted most subjects' HLA-A and HLA-B alleles accurately. A likely sequencing artifact accounted for one observed cluster of highly shared sequence variants.

The clonotype was recovered from a woman in her 30s in good health and CMV-seronegative. V and J are TRBV19 and TRBJ2-7; TRBD2 matches at 7 bases. Source material: PBMCs. For the CDR3, the DNA is TGTGCCAGTAGTTGGGCTAGCGGATCCTACGAGCAGTACTTC. Its translation: CASSWASGSYEQYF.